The 7 T cell receptor beta chains reported below all come from one sample, sequenced in a study of T cells after yellow fever vaccination. Each CDR3 protein is one row after TCRdb ran MiXCR on the 5' RACE reads. The sample has over 300,000 distinct CDR3 sequences, approximately 7% seen once. The source material was PBMCs, sampled roughly 47 days after the first yellow fever vaccination. These receptor sequences come from a man between 18 and 29 years old who received the YFV17D yellow fever vaccine.

This clonotype was picked up many times. This chain joins TRBV4-3 and TRBJ1-2; tentatively, D is TRBD1 (6 bases). Trimming took 1 base from V and 0 from J, leaving 9 bases between them. This CDR3 has 15 residues. Germline CDR1 and CDR2: LGHNA and YSLEER. The CDR3 coding sequence is TGCGCCAGCAGCCAAGCACCAGGGGCTAACTATGGCTACACCTTC. The encoded protein is CASSQAPGANYGYTF.

This clonotype occurred many times. The chain carries TRBV18 and TRBJ2-3; 7 bases match TRBD2. V lost 4 bases, J lost 0 bases, and 1 base stayed unmatched. The CDR3 covers 14 residues. Per germline, CDR1 KGHSH and CDR2 LQKENI. The CDR3 reads CASSLTSSTDTQYF. The CDR3 region has the DNA TGTGCCAGCTCACTGACTAGCAGCACAGATACGCAGTATTTT.

This clonotype was seen a handful of times. V is TRBV20-1 and J is TRBJ2-2; 9 positions agree with TRBD2. The trim removed 3 bases at V and 5 bases at J, leaving 4 bases unmatched. CDR1 is DFQATT, CDR2 SNEGSKA, per germline (reference sequence). This CDR3 is built from 14 residues. CDR3 DNA: TGCAGTGCTAGCGGCGGGGGGGAGACCGGGGAGCTGTTTTTT. As protein: CSASGGGETGELFF.

This clonotype showed up just a few times. The chain recombines TRBV20-1 with TRBJ2-4, with TRBD2 matching over 9 bases. The CDR3 contains 14 residues. Losses at the gene ends were 3 bases for V and 3 bases for J; bases not matched to a gene: 3. Germline CDR1 and CDR2: DFQATT and SNEGSKA (reference sequence). As DNA, the CDR3 is TGCAGTGCTAGTACTAGCGGGTTCAAAAACATTCAGTACTTC. Translated: CSASTSGFKNIQYF.

The V gene is TRBV20-1, the J gene TRBJ1-1, with a tentative D call TRBD1 (6 bases). Germline CDR1 and CDR2: DFQATT and SNEGSKA (reference sequence). The CDR3 extends over 16 amino acids. Between the trimmed V and J ends, which lost 5 bases and 0 bases, there was a span of 19 bases. The CDR3 DNA reads as TGCAGTGCTGATGACCGACAGGACTATGTGAACACTGAAGCTTTCTTT. Its protein product is CSADDRQDYVNTEAFF.

The gene calls are TRBV20-1 and TRBJ2-1; D is undetermined. The CDR3 consists of 13 residues. Deletions cut 0 bases from V and 8 bases from J, with 11 bases between. The germline CDR1 and CDR2 sequences are DFQATT and SNEGSKA (reference sequence). This chain's CDR3 is CSARDYRWDEQFF. As DNA, the CDR3 is TGCAGTGCTAGAGATTACCGGTGGGATGAGCAGTTCTTC.

This clonotype was seen repeatedly, ten times or more. The V gene is TRBV6-6, the J gene TRBJ2-3, with TRBD1 matching 7 bases. The V gene end was trimmed by 7 bases and the J gene end by 6 bases; junction bases not matched to a gene: 4. The CDR3 consists of 12 residues. The germline gives CDR1 MNHNY, CDR2 SVGAGI (reference sequence). The CDR3 DNA reads as TGTGCCAGCACCCCGACAGGGGATACGCAGTATTTT. Its protein product is CASTPTGDTQYF.